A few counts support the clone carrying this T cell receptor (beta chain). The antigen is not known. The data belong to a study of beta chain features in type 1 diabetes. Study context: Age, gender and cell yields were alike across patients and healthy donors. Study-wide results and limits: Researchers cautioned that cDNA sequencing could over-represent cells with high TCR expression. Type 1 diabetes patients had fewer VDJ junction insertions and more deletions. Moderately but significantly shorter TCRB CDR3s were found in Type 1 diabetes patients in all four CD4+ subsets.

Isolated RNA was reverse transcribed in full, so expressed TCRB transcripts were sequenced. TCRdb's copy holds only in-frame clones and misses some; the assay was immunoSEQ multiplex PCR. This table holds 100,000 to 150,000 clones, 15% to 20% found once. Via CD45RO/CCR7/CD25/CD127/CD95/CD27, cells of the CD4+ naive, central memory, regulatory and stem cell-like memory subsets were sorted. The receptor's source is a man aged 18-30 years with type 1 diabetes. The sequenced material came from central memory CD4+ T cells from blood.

The CDR3 coding sequence is TGTGCCAGCAGCCCAGGGGAAGCGGGCACAGATACGCAGTATTTT. This translates into CASSPGEAGTDTQYF. This chain connects TRBV6-5 to TRBJ2-3; D perhaps matches TRBD1 (6 bases). The CDR3 totals 15 residues. Trimming removed 6 bases at V and 1 base at J, with 14 bases between. CDR1 is MNHEY and CDR2 is SVGAGI in the germline V gene.